There are a few counts of the clone carrying this T cell receptor beta chain. The data derive from a study of blood T cell repertoires in COVID-19. Overall study context: Samples taken during acute and convalescent COVID-19 were collected in the United States, Italy and Spain.

Sequencing used immunoSEQ multiplex PCR; TCRdb keeps in-frame clones, though not all of them. The profile shows about 100,000 clones, 65% to 80% of them singletons. Trimming removed 8 bases at V and 4 bases at J, with 12 bases between. Germline V gene data show CDR1 as MNHEY and CDR2 as SMNVEV (reference sequence). The CDR3 runs 13 residues. J is TRBJ1-5 and V is TRBV27; D is unclear. Sample: peripheral blood. The TCR comes from a man aged 65 to 85 with acute or convalescent COVID-19. The CDR3 bases are TGTGCCAGCGGGTGGACGGGGAATCAGCCCCAGCATTTT. Its translation is CASGWTGNQPQHF.